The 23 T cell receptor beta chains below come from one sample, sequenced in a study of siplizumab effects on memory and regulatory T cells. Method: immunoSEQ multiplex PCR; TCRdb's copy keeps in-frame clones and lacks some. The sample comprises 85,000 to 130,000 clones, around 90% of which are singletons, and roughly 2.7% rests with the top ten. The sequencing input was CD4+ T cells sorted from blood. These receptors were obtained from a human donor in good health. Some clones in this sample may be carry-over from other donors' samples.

CDR3 sequence (DNA): TGCGCCAGCAGTGAGACAAGGCCTAGCGGCCGTCGAGAGCAGTACTTC. Amino acids: CASSETRPSGRREQYF. The chain couples TRBV10-1 to TRBJ2-7; 7 bases are a match to TRBD2. Germline V lookup: CDR1 WNHNN, CDR2 SYGVQD (reference sequence). The junction had 14 bases not matched to a gene; V was cut back by 2 bases and J by 7 bases. This CDR3 comprises 16 residues.

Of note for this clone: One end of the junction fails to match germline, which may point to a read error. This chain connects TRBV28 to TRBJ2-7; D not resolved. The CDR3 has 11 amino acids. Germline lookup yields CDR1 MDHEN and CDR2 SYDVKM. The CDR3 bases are TGTGCCAGCAGATTATCCTACGAGCAGTACTTC. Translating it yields CASRLSYEQYF.

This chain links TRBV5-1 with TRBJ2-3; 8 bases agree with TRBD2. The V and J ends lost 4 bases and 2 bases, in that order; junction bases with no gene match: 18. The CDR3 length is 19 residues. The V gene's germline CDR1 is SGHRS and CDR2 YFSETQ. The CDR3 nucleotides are TGCGCCAGCAGCCATGTCCCGGGACTAGTGAGGGCTTACACAGATACGCAGTATTTT. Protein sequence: CASSHVPGLVRAYTDTQYF.

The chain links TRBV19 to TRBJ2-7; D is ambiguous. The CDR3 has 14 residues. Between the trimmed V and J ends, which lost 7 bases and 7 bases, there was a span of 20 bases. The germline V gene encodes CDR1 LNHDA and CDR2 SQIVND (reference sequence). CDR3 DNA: TGTGCCAGTACTGGTTTGGCTGATTACGGAGAGCAGTACTTC. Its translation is CASTGLADYGEQYF. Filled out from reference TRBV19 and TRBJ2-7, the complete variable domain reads DGGITQSPKYLFRKEGQNVTLSCEQNLNHDAMYWYRQDPGQGLRLIYYSQIVNDFQKGDIAEGYSVSREKKESFPLTVTSAQKNPTAFYLCASTGLADYGEQYFGPGTRLTVT.

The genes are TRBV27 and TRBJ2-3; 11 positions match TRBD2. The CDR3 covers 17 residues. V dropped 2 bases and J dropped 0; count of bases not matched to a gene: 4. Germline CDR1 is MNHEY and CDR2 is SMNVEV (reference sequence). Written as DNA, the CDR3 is TGTGCCAGCAGTTTAGGGAGGACTAGCGGGAGCACAGATACGCAGTATTTT. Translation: CASSLGRTSGSTDTQYF.

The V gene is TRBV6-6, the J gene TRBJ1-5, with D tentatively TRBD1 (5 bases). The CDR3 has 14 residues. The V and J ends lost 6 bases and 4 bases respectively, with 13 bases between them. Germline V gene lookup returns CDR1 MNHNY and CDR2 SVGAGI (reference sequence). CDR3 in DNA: TGTGCCAGCAGATCCGGGGGGAAGAATCAGCCCCAGCATTTT. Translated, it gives CASRSGGKNQPQHF.

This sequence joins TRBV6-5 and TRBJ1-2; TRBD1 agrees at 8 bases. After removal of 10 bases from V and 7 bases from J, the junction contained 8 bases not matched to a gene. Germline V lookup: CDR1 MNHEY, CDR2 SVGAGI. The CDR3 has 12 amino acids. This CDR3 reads CATISGGSGYTF. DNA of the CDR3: TGTGCCACCATATCAGGGGGCTCTGGCTACACCTTC.

The CDR3 here is CASSPILARNEQFF. For the CDR3, the DNA is TGTGCCAGCAGCCCAATACTAGCTCGCAATGAGCAGTTCTTC. This rearrangement joins TRBV14 to TRBJ2-1; possible D gene TRBD2, 6 bases. CDR3 length: 14 residues. Germline CDR1 reads SGHDN; CDR2 reads FVKESK. V shed 4 bases and J shed 6 bases, with 13 bases lying between them.

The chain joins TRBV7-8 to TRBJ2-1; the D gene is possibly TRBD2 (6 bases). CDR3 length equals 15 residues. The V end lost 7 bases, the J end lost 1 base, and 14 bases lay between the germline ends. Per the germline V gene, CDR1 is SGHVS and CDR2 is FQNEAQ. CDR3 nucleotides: TGTGCCAGCAACAGAGGGACTTTATCCTACAATGAGCAGTTCTTC. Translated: CASNRGTLSYNEQFF.

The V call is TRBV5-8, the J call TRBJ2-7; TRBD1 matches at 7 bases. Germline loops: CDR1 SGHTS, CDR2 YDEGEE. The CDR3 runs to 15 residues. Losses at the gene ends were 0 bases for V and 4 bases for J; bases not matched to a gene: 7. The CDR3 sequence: CASSLAWDSSYEQYF. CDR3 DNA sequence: TGTGCCAGCAGCTTGGCCTGGGACAGCTCATACGAGCAGTACTTC.

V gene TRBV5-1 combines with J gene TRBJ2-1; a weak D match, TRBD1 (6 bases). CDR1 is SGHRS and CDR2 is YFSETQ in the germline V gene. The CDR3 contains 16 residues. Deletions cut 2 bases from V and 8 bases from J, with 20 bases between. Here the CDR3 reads CASSFQPGHPGDEQFF. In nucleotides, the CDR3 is TGCGCCAGCAGCTTCCAACCGGGACACCCCGGGGATGAGCAGTTCTTC.

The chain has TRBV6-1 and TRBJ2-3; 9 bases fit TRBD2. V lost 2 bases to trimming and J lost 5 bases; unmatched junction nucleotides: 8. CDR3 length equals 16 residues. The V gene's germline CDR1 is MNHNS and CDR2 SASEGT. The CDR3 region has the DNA TGTGCCAGCAGTGAAACGCGACTAGCGGTGGGAGATACGCAGTATTTT. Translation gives CASSETRLAVGDTQYF.

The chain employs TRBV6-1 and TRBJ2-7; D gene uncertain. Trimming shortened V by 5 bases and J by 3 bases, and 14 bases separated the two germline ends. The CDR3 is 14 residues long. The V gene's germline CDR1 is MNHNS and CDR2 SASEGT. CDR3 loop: CASSRSLPLYEQYF. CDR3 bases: TGTGCCAGCAGTCGTTCCCTACCCCTCTACGAGCAGTACTTC.

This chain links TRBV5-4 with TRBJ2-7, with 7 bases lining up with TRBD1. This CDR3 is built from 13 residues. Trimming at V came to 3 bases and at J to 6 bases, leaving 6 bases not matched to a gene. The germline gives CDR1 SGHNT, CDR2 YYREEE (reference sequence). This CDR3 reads CASSWTGTSEQYF. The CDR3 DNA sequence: TGTGCCAGCAGCTGGACAGGTACCAGCGAGCAGTACTTC. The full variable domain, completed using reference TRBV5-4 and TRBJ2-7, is ETGVTQSPTHLIKTRGQQVTLRCSSQSGHNTVSWYQQALGQGPQFIFQYYREEENGRGNFPPRFSGLQFPNYSSELNVNALELDDSALYLCASSWTGTSEQYFGPGTRLTVT.

CDR3 in amino acids: CASSVDPTGTTDTQYF. CDR3 nucleotides: TGTGCCAGCAGCGTAGACCCGACAGGGACCACAGATACGCAGTATTTT. This sequence joins TRBV9 and TRBJ2-3; 7 nucleotides line up with TRBD1. Germline V CDR1 and CDR2: SGDLS, YYNGEE. CDR3 length: 16 amino acids. V dropped 0 bases and J dropped 2; count of bases not matched to a gene: 6. The complete variable domain, with remaining parts taken from reference TRBV9 and TRBJ2-3, reads DSGVTQTPKHLITATGQRVTLRCSPRSGDLSVYWYQQSLDQGLQFLIQYYNGEERAKGNILERFSAQQFPDLHSELNLSSLELGDSALYFCASSVDPTGTTDTQYFGPGTRLTVL.

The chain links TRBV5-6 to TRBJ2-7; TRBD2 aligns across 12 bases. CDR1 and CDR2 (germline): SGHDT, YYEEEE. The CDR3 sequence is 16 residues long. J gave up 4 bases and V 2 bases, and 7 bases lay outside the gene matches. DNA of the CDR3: TGTGCCAGCAGCTTTCGACTAGCGGGAGACCCATACGAGCAGTACTTC. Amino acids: CASSFRLAGDPYEQYF.

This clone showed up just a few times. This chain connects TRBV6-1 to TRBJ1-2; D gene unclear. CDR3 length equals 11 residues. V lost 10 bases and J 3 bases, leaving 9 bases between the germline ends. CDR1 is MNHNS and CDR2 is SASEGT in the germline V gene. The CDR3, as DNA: TGTGCCACCGGTAGGGACTATGGCTACACCTTC. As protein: CATGRDYGYTF.

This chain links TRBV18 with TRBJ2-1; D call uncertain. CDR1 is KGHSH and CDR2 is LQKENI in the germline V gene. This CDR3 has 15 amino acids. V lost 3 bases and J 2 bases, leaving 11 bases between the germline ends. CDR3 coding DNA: TGTGCCAGCTCACCCTTAGAGAGTACCTACAATGAGCAGTTCTTC. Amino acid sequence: CASSPLESTYNEQFF.

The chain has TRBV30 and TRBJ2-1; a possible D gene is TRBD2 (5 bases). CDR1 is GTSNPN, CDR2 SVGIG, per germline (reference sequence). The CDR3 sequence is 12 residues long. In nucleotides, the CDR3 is TGTGGGGGAGTATTGCCCTACAATGAGCAGTTCTTC. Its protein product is CGGVLPYNEQFF.

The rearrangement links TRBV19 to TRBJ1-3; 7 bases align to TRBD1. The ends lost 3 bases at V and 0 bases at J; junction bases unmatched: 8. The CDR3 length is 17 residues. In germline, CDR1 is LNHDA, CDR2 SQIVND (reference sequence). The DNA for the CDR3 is TGTGCCAGTAGTATCTCCAGGGGGGCCTACTCTGGAAACACCATATATTTT. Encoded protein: CASSISRGAYSGNTIYF.

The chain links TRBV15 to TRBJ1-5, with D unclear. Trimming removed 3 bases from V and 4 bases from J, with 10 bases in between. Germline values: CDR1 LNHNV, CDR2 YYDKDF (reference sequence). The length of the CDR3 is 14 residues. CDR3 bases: TGTGCCACCAGCAGGAGGGTTGGGAATCAGCCCCAGCATTTT. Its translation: CATSRRVGNQPQHF.

The CDR3 DNA is TGTGCCAGCACCGCCTTTGAAGGGGCTGCCCAAGAGACCCAGTACTTC. This sequence encodes CASTAFEGAAQETQYF. The chain is built from TRBV28 and TRBJ2-5, with D possibly being TRBD1 (5 bases). Germline CDR1 reads MDHEN; CDR2 reads SYDVKM. This CDR3 region has 16 residues. V was clipped by 7 bases and J by 1 base, with 19 bases between them.

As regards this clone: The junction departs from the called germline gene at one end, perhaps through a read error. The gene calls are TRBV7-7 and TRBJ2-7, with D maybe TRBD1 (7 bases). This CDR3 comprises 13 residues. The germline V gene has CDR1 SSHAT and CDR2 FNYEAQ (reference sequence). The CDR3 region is CASSAGQTYEQYF. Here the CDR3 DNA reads TGTGCTAGCAGCGCGGGACAGACCTACGAGCAGTACTTC.